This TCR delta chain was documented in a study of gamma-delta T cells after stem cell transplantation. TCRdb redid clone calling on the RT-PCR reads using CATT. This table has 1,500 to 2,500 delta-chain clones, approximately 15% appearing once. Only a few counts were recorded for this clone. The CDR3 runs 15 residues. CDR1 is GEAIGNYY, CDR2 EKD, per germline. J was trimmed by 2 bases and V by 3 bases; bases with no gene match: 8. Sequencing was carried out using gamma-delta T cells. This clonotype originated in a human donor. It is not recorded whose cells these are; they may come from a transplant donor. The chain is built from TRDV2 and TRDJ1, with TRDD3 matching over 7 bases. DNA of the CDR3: TGTGCCTGTGACGCCCTACCGGGGGATACCGATAAACTCATCTTT. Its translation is CACDALPGDTDKLIF.